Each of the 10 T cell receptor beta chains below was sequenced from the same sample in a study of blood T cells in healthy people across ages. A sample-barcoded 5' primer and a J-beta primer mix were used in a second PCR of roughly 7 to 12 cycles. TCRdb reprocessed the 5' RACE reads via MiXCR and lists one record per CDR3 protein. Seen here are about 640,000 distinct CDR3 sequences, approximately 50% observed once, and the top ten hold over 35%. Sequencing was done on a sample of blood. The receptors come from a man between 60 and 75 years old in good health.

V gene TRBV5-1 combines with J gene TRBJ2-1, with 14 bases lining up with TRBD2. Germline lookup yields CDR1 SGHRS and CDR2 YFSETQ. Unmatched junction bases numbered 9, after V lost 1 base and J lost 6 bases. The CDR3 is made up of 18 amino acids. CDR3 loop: CASSLPTVGLAGVNEQFF. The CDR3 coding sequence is TGCGCCAGCAGCTTGCCCACCGTGGGACTAGCGGGGGTCAATGAGCAGTTCTTC.

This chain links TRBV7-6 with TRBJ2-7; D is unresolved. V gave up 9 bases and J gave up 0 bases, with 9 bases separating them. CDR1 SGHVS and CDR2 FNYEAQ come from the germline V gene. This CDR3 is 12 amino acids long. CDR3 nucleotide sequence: TGTGCCAGAACAGTGAGCTCCTACGAGCAGTACTTC. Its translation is CARTVSSYEQYF.

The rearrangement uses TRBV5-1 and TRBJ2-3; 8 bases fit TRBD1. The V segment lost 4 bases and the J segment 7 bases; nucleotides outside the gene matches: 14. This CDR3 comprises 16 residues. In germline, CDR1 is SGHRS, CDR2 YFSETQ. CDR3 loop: CASSPPGTGPTNTQYF. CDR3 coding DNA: TGCGCCAGCAGCCCCCCCGGGACAGGACCCACGAATACGCAGTATTTT.

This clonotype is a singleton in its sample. The CDR3 loop reads CASSPTAVGNTEAFF. In nucleotides, the CDR3 is TGTGCCAGCAGCCCCACTGCGGTAGGGAACACTGAAGCTTTCTTT. The chain couples TRBV4-2 to TRBJ1-1; D is unresolved. The germline V gene encodes CDR1 LGHNA and CDR2 YNFKEQ. This CDR3 has 15 amino acids. V lost 4 bases, J lost 1 base, and 13 bases lay in between.

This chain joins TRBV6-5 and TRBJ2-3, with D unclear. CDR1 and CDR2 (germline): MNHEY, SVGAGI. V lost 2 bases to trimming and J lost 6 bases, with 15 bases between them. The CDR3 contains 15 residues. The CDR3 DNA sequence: TGTGCCAGCAGTTACGTAAAGGGTTTCTCGGATACGCAGTATTTT. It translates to CASSYVKGFSDTQYF.

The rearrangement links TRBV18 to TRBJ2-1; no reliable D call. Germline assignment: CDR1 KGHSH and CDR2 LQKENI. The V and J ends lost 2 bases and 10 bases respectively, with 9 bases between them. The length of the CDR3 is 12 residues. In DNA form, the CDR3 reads TGTGCCAGCTCACCAAGACTGGAGGAGCAGTTCTTC. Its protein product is CASSPRLEEQFF.

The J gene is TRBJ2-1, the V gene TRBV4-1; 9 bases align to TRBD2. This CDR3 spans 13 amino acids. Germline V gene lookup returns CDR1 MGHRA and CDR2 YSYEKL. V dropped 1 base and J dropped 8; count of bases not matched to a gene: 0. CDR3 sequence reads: CASSQGTSDEQFF. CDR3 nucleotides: TGCGCCAGCAGCCAAGGGACTAGCGATGAGCAGTTCTTC.

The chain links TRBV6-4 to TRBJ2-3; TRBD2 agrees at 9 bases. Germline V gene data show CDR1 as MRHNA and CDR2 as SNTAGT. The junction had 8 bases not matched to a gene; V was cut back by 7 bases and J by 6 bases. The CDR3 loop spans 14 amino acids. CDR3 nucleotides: TGTGCCAGCAAGGCTAGCGGGGCTTCCGATACGCAGTATTTT. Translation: CASKASGASDTQYF.

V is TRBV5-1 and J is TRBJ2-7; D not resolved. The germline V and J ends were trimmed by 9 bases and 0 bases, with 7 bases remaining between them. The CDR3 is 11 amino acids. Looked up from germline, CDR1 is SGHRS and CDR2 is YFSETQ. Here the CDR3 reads CAIPDSYEQYF. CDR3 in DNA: TGCGCCATCCCGGACTCCTACGAGCAGTACTTC.

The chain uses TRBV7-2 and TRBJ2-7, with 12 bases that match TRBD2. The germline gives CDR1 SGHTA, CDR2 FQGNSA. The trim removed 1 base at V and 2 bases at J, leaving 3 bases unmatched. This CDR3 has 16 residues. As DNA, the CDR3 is TGTGCCAGCAGCTTAGTAGCTAGCGGGGGGGCCTACGAGCAGTACTTC. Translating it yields CASSLVASGGAYEQYF.